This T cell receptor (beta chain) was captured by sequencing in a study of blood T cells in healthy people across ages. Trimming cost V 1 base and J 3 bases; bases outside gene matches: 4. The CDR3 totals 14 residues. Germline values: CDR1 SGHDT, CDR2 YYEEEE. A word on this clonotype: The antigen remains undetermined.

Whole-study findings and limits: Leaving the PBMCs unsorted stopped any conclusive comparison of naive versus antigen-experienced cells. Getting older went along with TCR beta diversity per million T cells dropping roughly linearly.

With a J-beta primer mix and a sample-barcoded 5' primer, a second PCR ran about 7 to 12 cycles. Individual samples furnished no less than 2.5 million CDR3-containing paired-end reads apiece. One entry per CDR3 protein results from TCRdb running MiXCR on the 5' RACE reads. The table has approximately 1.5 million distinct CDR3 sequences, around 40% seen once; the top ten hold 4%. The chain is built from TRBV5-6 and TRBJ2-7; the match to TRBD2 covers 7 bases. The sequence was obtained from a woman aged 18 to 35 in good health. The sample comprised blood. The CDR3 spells CASSLSTSDYEQYF. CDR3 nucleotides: TGTGCCAGCAGCTTGAGCACTAGCGACTACGAGCAGTACTTC.